These 5 T cell receptor beta chains were sequenced from one sample in a study of T cells in Graves' hyperthyroidism and ophthalmopathy. Amplified TCR beta CDR3 regions derived from RNA transcripts. In the first-round RT-PCR of the TCR CDR3, the HTBI primer set was used. TCRdb processed the multiplex PCR reads anew with MiXCR; each CDR3 protein has one entry. Of about 580,000 distinct CDR3 sequences listed, approximately 15% are singletons. Source material: blood. All receptors derive from a woman between 25 and 40 years old with Graves' hyperthyroidism that later progressed to Graves' ophthalmopathy.

There are a few counts of this clonotype. The rearrangement uses TRBV5-8 and TRBJ2-1; D remains ambiguous. Trimming stripped 0 bases from V and 5 bases from J, with 12 bases between. This CDR3 has 15 amino acids. Germline assignment: CDR1 SGHTS and CDR2 YDEGEE. This chain's CDR3 is CASSLGIAPNNEQFF. Here the CDR3 DNA reads TGTGCCAGCAGCTTGGGGATAGCACCTAACAATGAGCAGTTCTTC.

This clonotype was found many times. The chain has TRBV29-1 and TRBJ2-6; 9 nucleotides align to TRBD1. CDR1 SQVTM and CDR2 ANQGSEA come from the germline V gene. The CDR3 consists of 19 residues. V gave up 0 bases and J gave up 0 bases; unmatched junction bases: 9. The CDR3 sequence: CSVEERDRAFFSGANVLTF. The CDR3, as DNA: TGCAGCGTTGAAGAGAGGGACAGGGCGTTTTTCTCTGGGGCCAACGTCCTGACTTTC.

This clonotype was recorded at least ten times. This rearrangement joins TRBV11-3 to TRBJ2-1; 8 nucleotides line up with TRBD2. The J segment lost 7 bases and the V segment lost 5 bases, leaving 10 bases of the junction unmatched. CDR1 is SGHNT, CDR2 YENEEA, per germline. This CDR3 contains 15 residues. The CDR3 reads CASSRGLREANEQFF. The CDR3 DNA follows: TGTGCCAGCAGCCGCGGGTTGCGGGAGGCAAATGAGCAGTTCTTC.

This clonotype was detected ten times or more. The chain joins TRBV18 to TRBJ2-3; 8 bases align to TRBD1. The V gene's germline CDR1 is KGHSH and CDR2 LQKENI. This CDR3 contains 17 residues. With 2 bases clipped from V and 4 bases from J, the junction kept 11 bases outside the gene matches. The CDR3 nucleotides read TGTGCCAGCTCACCATCATATGGCGGGACAGGCGCAGATACGCAGTATTTT. Its translation: CASSPSYGGTGADTQYF.

This clonotype was seen a handful of times. The chain recombines TRBV5-1 with TRBJ1-2; D ambiguous. V was cut by 4 bases and J by 5 bases, with 12 bases left in between. Germline V CDR1 and CDR2: SGHRS, YFSETQ. The CDR3 runs to 13 residues. For the CDR3, the DNA is TGCGCCAGCAGCGACGGACTCCGATATGGCTACACCTTC. Amino acids: CASSDGLRYGYTF.